The 5 T cell receptor beta chains below all came from one sample that was sequenced in a study of cytomegalovirus exposure and HLA in healthy donors. The PCR had 60 Vbeta and 13 Jbeta primers. Generated by immunoSEQ multiplex PCR, the TCRdb table keeps only in-frame clones and is missing some. Among 100,000 to 150,000 clones, about 78% were seen once, and the ten largest hold just under 8.5%. Sequenced sample: PBMCs. These receptors were taken from a woman between 35 and 50 years old in good health and CMV-seropositive.

This chain uses TRBV9 with TRBJ2-1; TRBD1 might be the D (5 bases). This CDR3 comprises 14 residues. Germline loops: CDR1 SGDLS, CDR2 YYNGEE. The V end was cut by 3 bases, the J end by 2 bases, with 9 bases between. CDR3: CASSEGSAYNEQFF. The CDR3 DNA is TGTGCCAGCAGCGAGGGGTCAGCCTACAATGAGCAGTTCTTC.

This sequence joins TRBV2 and TRBJ1-1; D possibly corresponds to TRBD1 (5 bases). Trimming left V 6 bases short and J 4 bases short, with 12 bases between. The CDR3 is 13 amino acids. The V gene's germline CDR1 is SNHLY and CDR2 FYNNEI. The CDR3 here is CASSIGGATEAFF. The CDR3, as DNA: TGTGCCAGCAGCATCGGTGGGGCCACTGAAGCTTTCTTT. Looking up the rest from reference TRBV2 and TRBJ1-1 gives the full variable domain: EPEVTQTPSHQVTQMGQEVILRCVPISNHLYFYWYRQILGQKVEFLVSFYNNEISEKSEIFDDQFSVERPDGSNFTLKIRSTKLEDSAMYFCASSIGGATEAFFGQGTRLTVV.

This chain joins TRBV6-5 and TRBJ1-2; possible D gene TRBD1, 6 bases. CDR3 size: 16 residues. CDR1 is MNHEY and CDR2 is SVGAGI in the germline V gene. The V and J ends lost 0 bases and 0 bases respectively, with 11 bases between them. The CDR3 region has the DNA TGTGCCAGCAGTTACTCGGCCGGACAGCCTAACTATGGCTACACCTTC. Residues: CASSYSAGQPNYGYTF.

The chain uses TRBV6-1 and TRBJ1-2, with D perhaps matching TRBD1 (6 bases). The ends were cut back, 4 bases at V and 1 base at J, with 13 bases in the middle. CDR3 length equals 15 residues. Germline V gene lookup returns CDR1 MNHNS and CDR2 SASEGT. In DNA, the CDR3 is TGTGCCAGCAGTGCGTACAGGGCCGTTAACTATGGCTACACCTTC. Amino acids: CASSAYRAVNYGYTF.

The sample holds a few counts of this clone. V is TRBV7-9 and J is TRBJ1-2, with D maybe TRBD1 (6 bases). From germline, CDR1 is SEHNR and CDR2 FQNEAQ (reference sequence). The CDR3 loop spans 14 amino acids. Trimming cost V 4 bases and J 0 bases, with 9 bases left between them. The CDR3 loop is CASSSGQTNYGYTF. The CDR3 nucleotides are TGTGCCAGCAGCTCTGGACAGACTAACTATGGCTACACCTTC.